The 23 T cell receptor beta chains in this list originate from one sample, sequenced in a study of T cells in Graves' hyperthyroidism and ophthalmopathy. TCR beta CDR3 regions were amplified from RNA transcripts. RT-PCR in the first round (using the HTBI primer set) targeted the TCR CDR3. A single record per CDR3 protein comes from TCRdb applying MiXCR to the multiplex PCR reads. Seen here are over 200,000 distinct CDR3 sequences, approximately 20% observed once, and the top ten hold about 45%. Sequenced sample: blood. The receptors were sampled from a middle-aged man with Graves' hyperthyroidism.

This clonotype was detected a few times. Just one base apart from a much larger clone, this may be a read error. V is TRBV9 and J is TRBJ2-1; 9 bases align to TRBD1. The CDR3 contains 15 residues. J lost 1 base, V lost 3 bases, and 2 bases had no gene match. Germline CDR1 SGDLS, CDR2 YYNGEE. The CDR3 region has the DNA TGTGCCAGCAGCGCGACAGGGGGGTCCTACAATGAGCAGTTCTTC. Translation gives CASSATGGSYNEQFF.

This clonotype was recorded at least ten times. The chain couples TRBV11-2 to TRBJ2-7; 10 positions agree with TRBD1. CDR1 is SGHAT and CDR2 is FQNNGV in the germline V gene. The CDR3 has 18 residues. Trimming at V came to 3 bases and at J to 6 bases, leaving 17 bases not matched to a gene. As DNA, the CDR3 is TGTGCCAGCAGCTTCCATTGGGCCCCGGGACAGGGGTTGGGCGAGCAGTACTTC. Protein: CASSFHWAPGQGLGEQYF.

The CDR3 spells CASRWDGYNEQFF. The CDR3, as DNA: TGTGCCAGCAGGTGGGACGGTTACAATGAGCAGTTCTTC. J is TRBJ2-1 and V is TRBV6-1, with D perhaps TRBD1 or TRBD2 (5 bases each). Germline assignment: CDR1 MNHNS and CDR2 SASEGT. Deletions cut 6 bases from V and 4 bases from J, with 10 bases between. This CDR3 comprises 13 residues.

V usage is TRBV5-4 and J usage is TRBJ2-1; 8 bases align to TRBD2. The CDR3 spans 16 residues. Per germline, CDR1 SGHNT and CDR2 YYREEE (reference sequence). V was pared by 4 bases and J by 8 bases, with 14 bases of the junction left unmatched. CDR3 bases: TGTGCCAGCAGCCAACAGATACGGGGGGGCCTTGATGAGCAGTTCTTC. It yields the protein CASSQQIRGGLDEQFF.

This clonotype appeared many times. The rearrangement links TRBV7-2 to TRBJ1-5; D not certain. This CDR3 region has 15 residues. Trimming left V 5 bases short and J 1 base short, with 12 bases between. Looked up from germline, CDR1 is SGHTA and CDR2 is FQGNSA. The CDR3 nucleotides are TGTGCCAGCAGCCTCAGCCCCGGGAGCAATCAGCCCCAGCATTTT. Translation: CASSLSPGSNQPQHF.

This clonotype was observed many times. The V call is TRBV5-6, the J call TRBJ2-1; 9 nucleotides agree with TRBD1. V gave up 5 bases and J gave up 6 bases; unmatched junction bases: 9. The CDR3 covers 15 residues. Per the germline V gene, CDR1 is SGHDT and CDR2 is YYEEEE. CDR3 protein: CASRDQGQGSNEQFF. CDR3 DNA sequence: TGTGCCAGCAGGGACCAGGGACAGGGTAGCAATGAGCAGTTCTTC.

This clonotype was seen ten or more times. The chain links TRBV2 to TRBJ2-7, with 10 bases fitting TRBD1. CDR3 length: 16 amino acids. Unmatched junction bases numbered 13, after V lost 6 bases and J lost 5 bases. Germline CDR1 and CDR2: SNHLY and FYNNEI. The CDR3: CASSLTLDRGDDEQYF. Here the CDR3 DNA reads TGTGCCAGCAGCCTAACTTTGGACAGGGGGGACGACGAGCAGTACTTC.

This clonotype was seen at least ten times. The chain uses TRBV30 and TRBJ2-3, with D uncertain. This CDR3 spans 11 amino acids. The germline V gene has CDR1 GTSNPN and CDR2 SVGIG (reference sequence). V dropped 7 bases and J dropped 4 bases, with 9 bases sitting between them. CDR3: CAYAKADTQYF. The CDR3 DNA reads as TGTGCCTACGCTAAGGCAGATACGCAGTATTTT.

A few counts support this clonotype. The rearrangement links TRBV5-1 to TRBJ2-5, with TRBD2 matching 8 bases. The V and J ends lost 0 bases and 1 base, in that order; junction bases with no gene match: 5. Germline V gene sequence: CDR1 SGHRS, CDR2 YFSETQ. The CDR3 loop spans 16 amino acids. The CDR3 region has the DNA TGCGCCAGCAGCTTGGGGTTCGGGGGGGCCCAAGAGACCCAGTACTTC. Protein sequence: CASSLGFGGAQETQYF.

At least ten counts were recorded for this clonotype. This sequence joins TRBV10-3 and TRBJ1-2; the match to TRBD1 covers 8 bases. Trimming took 8 bases from V and 4 from J; bases not matched to a gene: 9. The CDR3 spans 14 residues. The V gene's germline CDR1 is ENHRY and CDR2 SYGVKD. CDR3 sequence: CAIRMAGGSYGYTF. Written as DNA, the CDR3 is TGTGCCATCCGAATGGCAGGGGGCTCCTATGGCTACACCTTC.

Concerning this clonotype itself: A read error is possible here, since a much larger clone lies one base away. This chain joins TRBV30 and TRBJ2-2; D is ambiguous. CDR1 is GTSNPN, CDR2 SVGIG, per germline (reference sequence). V lost 1 base and J lost 2, with 8 bases in between. The CDR3 runs 14 residues. For the CDR3, the DNA is TGTGCCTGGAGTGGACGCGCTAACACCGGGGAGCTGTTTTTT. Translating it yields CAWSGRANTGELFF.

This chain links TRBV15 with TRBJ2-3, with 10 bases fitting TRBD2. The CDR3 consists of 17 residues. J gave up 4 bases and V 3 bases, and 10 bases lay outside the gene matches. The germline V gene has CDR1 LNHNV and CDR2 YYDKDF (reference sequence). The CDR3 region is CATSSGRSGRASDTQYF. In DNA, the CDR3 is TGTGCCACCAGCAGTGGACGGAGCGGGAGGGCGTCAGATACGCAGTATTTT.

V gene TRBV24-1 combines with J gene TRBJ2-1, with D perhaps TRBD1 (6 bases). Germline V gene data show CDR1 as KGHDR and CDR2 as SFDVKD. This CDR3 contains 13 residues. The V end lost 6 bases, the J end lost 9 bases, and 14 bases lay between the germline ends. For the CDR3, the DNA is TGTGCCACCAGTAAGGCAGGGGCGGTTGAGCAGTTCTTC. Residues: CATSKAGAVEQFF.

This clonotype was detected many times. The J gene is TRBJ2-7, the V gene TRBV6-1, with D uncertain. CDR1 and CDR2 from the germline V gene are MNHNS and SASEGT. V was shortened by 2 bases and J by 6 bases, with 11 bases between the two germline ends. CDR3 length equals 13 residues. CDR3 sequence: CASSEFGPGEQYF. Written as DNA, the CDR3 is TGTGCCAGCAGTGAATTTGGGCCCGGCGAGCAGTACTTC.

This clonotype was observed at least ten times. V usage is TRBV27 and J usage is TRBJ2-7; 12 positions agree with TRBD2. This CDR3 region has 16 residues. CDR1 and CDR2 from the germline V gene are MNHEY and SMNVEV (reference sequence). The V and J ends lost 5 bases and 3 bases, in that order; junction bases with no gene match: 8. CDR3 bases: TGTGCCAGCAGTCCAACTAGCGGGGGGCGACACTACGAGCAGTACTTC. This translates into CASSPTSGGRHYEQYF.

This clonotype came up a few times. The rearrangement links TRBV24-1 to TRBJ2-2, with 8 bases matching TRBD1. Per the germline V gene, CDR1 is KGHDR and CDR2 is SFDVKD. V was pared by 4 bases and J by 1 base, with 4 bases of the junction left unmatched. This CDR3 region has 16 residues. This CDR3 reads CATSETGTGNTGELFF. The CDR3 DNA is TGTGCCACCAGTGAAACCGGGACAGGGAACACCGGGGAGCTGTTTTTT.

This clonotype showed up many times. V and J are TRBV6-2 or TRBV6-3 and TRBJ2-5, with D possibly being TRBD2 (6 bases). From germline, CDR1 is MNHEY and CDR2 SVGEGT. This CDR3 has 14 residues. The V end lost 0 bases, the J end lost 2 bases, and 7 bases lay between the germline ends. CDR3 DNA sequence: TGTGCCAGCAGTTACTCGCTAGCGCAAGAGACCCAGTACTTC. Translated, it gives CASSYSLAQETQYF.

This clonotype has ten or more counts. This sequence joins TRBV7-2 and TRBJ1-4, with 7 bases identical to TRBD1. Germline V gene sequence: CDR1 SGHTA, CDR2 FQGNSA. With V trimmed by 5 bases and J by 5 bases, 8 bases remained unmatched. The CDR3 is 15 amino acids. The CDR3 loop is CASSPGTATNEKLFF. The CDR3 bases are TGTGCCAGCAGCCCGGGGACAGCCACAAATGAAAAACTGTTTTTT.

As DNA, the CDR3 is TGTGCCAGCAGCTTCGACAGGGGAGGGACTGAAGCTTTCTTT. Translation gives CASSFDRGGTEAFF. This chain connects TRBV14 to TRBJ1-1; 8 bases line up with TRBD1. The CDR3 is made up of 14 amino acids. CDR1 SGHDN and CDR2 FVKESK come from the germline V gene. With V trimmed by 5 bases and J by 5 bases, 7 bases remained unmatched. Full variable domain (missing parts from reference TRBV14 and TRBJ1-1): EAGVTQFPSHSVIEKGQTVTLRCDPISGHDNLYWYRRVMGKEIKFLLHFVKESKQDESGMPNNRFLAERTGGTYSTLKVQPAELEDSGVYFCASSFDRGGTEAFFGQGTRLTVV.

The CDR3 nucleotides read TGCAGTGCTAGTCCCCTTCAAAGGGTCTCCTACGAGCAGTACTTC. Amino acid sequence: CSASPLQRVSYEQYF. The chain links TRBV20-1 to TRBJ2-7; D remains ambiguous. The CDR3 is 15 residues long. V was trimmed by 3 bases and J by 0 bases, leaving 15 bases between them. Germline V gene data show CDR1 as DFQATT and CDR2 as SNEGSKA (reference sequence).

This clonotype was found many times. The V call is TRBV18, the J call TRBJ2-3, with 7 bases that match TRBD2. Losses at the gene ends were 3 bases for V and 5 bases for J; bases not matched to a gene: 11. Germline values: CDR1 KGHSH, CDR2 LQKENI. This CDR3 is 16 amino acids long. The CDR3 loop reads CASSPRTSNRQDTQYF. CDR3 bases: TGTGCCAGCTCACCTAGGACTAGTAATCGTCAAGATACGCAGTATTTT.

This clonotype came up many times. The chain employs TRBV7-9 and TRBJ1-1, with 9 bases identical to TRBD1. This CDR3 spans 14 amino acids. The J segment lost 5 bases and the V segment lost 3 bases, leaving 4 bases of the junction unmatched. Looked up from germline, CDR1 is SEHNR and CDR2 is FQNEAQ (reference sequence). The CDR3 DNA reads TGTGCCAGCAGCTTGGGACAGGGTAGGACTGAAGCTTTCTTT. It is translated as CASSLGQGRTEAFF.

The chain combines TRBV10-2 with TRBJ2-7; 7 nucleotides match TRBD2. J gave up 0 bases and V 0 bases, and 8 bases lay outside the gene matches. The germline V gene has CDR1 WSHSY and CDR2 SAAADI. This CDR3 spans 17 amino acids. CDR3 loop: CASSESPQGGSSYEQYF. CDR3 nucleotide sequence: TGCGCCAGCAGTGAGTCGCCCCAGGGAGGGAGCTCCTACGAGCAGTACTTC.